Listed below are T cell receptor beta chains from one sample, sequenced in a study of blood T cell repertoires in COVID-19. Some clones are missing from TCRdb's copy, which holds only in-frame ones; the method was immunoSEQ multiplex PCR. The data hold roughly 180,000 clones, with 75% to 85% observed a single time. The sample was PBMCs or T cells enriched from blood (not recorded which). The receptor set was obtained from a man aged 40-49 years who had recovered from COVID-19. Both conserved end residues are part of each CDR3. The D gene is left open where the match is weak. A clone size is listed for some rows: how often the clone was seen (once, few, many), or a class if it is expanded.

CDR3 protein: CASSWAGPNGNNEQFF
CDR3 DNA: TGTGCCAGCAGCTGGGCGGGGCCAAATGGGAACAATGAGCAGTTCTTC
D gene: .
V gene: TRBV7-2
J gene: TRBJ2-1
clone size: .
CDR3 length: 16

CDR3 protein: CASSRALEAAYNEQFF
CDR3 DNA: TGTGCCAGCAGCCGCGCTCTAGAAGCCGCCTACAATGAGCAGTTCTTC
D gene: .
V gene: TRBV5-6
J gene: TRBJ2-1
clone size: .
CDR3 length: 16

CDR3 protein: CASSQTGELFF
CDR3 DNA: TGTGCCAGCAGTCAGACCGGGGAGCTGTTTTTT
D gene: .
V gene: TRBV2
J gene: TRBJ2-2
clone size: .
CDR3 length: 11

CDR3 protein: CASSLGAGWTEAFF
CDR3 DNA: TGTGCCAGCAGCTTAGGGGCAGGGTGGACTGAAGCTTTCTTT
D gene: .
V gene: TRBV7-8
J gene: TRBJ1-1
clone size: .
CDR3 length: 14

CDR3 protein: CASSSGGPTDTQYF
CDR3 DNA: TGTGCCAGTAGTAGCGGGGGGCCGACAGATACGCAGTATTTT
D gene: TRBD2
V gene: TRBV19
J gene: TRBJ2-3
clone size: .
CDR3 length: 14

CDR3 protein: CASSQVPPGTGLVYGYTF
CDR3 DNA: TGTGCCAGCAGCCAAGTGCCGCCCGGGACAGGGCTGGTCTATGGCTACACCTTC
D gene: TRBD1
V gene: TRBV3-1/TRBV3-2
J gene: TRBJ1-2
clone size: .
CDR3 length: 18

CDR3 protein: CASSTGVKDGYTF
CDR3 DNA: TGTGCCAGCTCAACCGGAGTTAAGGATGGCTACACCTTC
D gene: .
V gene: TRBV18
J gene: TRBJ1-2
clone size: .
CDR3 length: 13

CDR3 protein: CASSPGQGLDEQFF
CDR3 DNA: TGCGCCAGCAGCCCAGGACAGGGGTTAGATGAGCAGTTCTTC
D gene: TRBD1
V gene: TRBV5-1
J gene: TRBJ2-1
clone size: .
CDR3 length: 14

CDR3 protein: CASSHRDRRRDGYTF
CDR3 DNA: TGTGCCAGCAGCCACCGGGACAGGCGCCGTGACGGCTACACCTTC
D gene: TRBD1
V gene: TRBV3-1/TRBV3-2
J gene: TRBJ1-2
clone size: .
CDR3 length: 15

CDR3 protein: CASSSRQGGTETQYF
CDR3 DNA: TGTGCCAGCAGTAGTCGACAGGGGGGCACGGAGACCCAGTACTTC
D gene: TRBD1
V gene: TRBV2
J gene: TRBJ2-5
clone size: .
CDR3 length: 15

CDR3 protein: CASVRQIATNEKLFF
CDR3 DNA: TGTGCCAGTGTAAGACAGATTGCAACTAATGAAAAACTGTTTTTT
D gene: .
V gene: TRBV19
J gene: TRBJ1-4
clone size: .
CDR3 length: 15

CDR3 protein: CASSSGQGFGETQYF
CDR3 DNA: TGTGCCAGCAGCTCGGGACAGGGGTTCGGAGAGACCCAGTACTTC
D gene: TRBD1
V gene: TRBV7-9
J gene: TRBJ2-5
clone size: .
CDR3 length: 15

CDR3 protein: CASSFIPGQGSSPLHF
CDR3 DNA: TGTGCCAGCAGTTTTATCCCGGGACAGGGGAGTTCACCCCTCCACTTT
D gene: TRBD1
V gene: TRBV5-6
J gene: TRBJ1-6
clone size: .
CDR3 length: 16

CDR3 protein: CASSLGQPYNEQFF
CDR3 DNA: TGTGCCAGCAGCTTAGGACAGCCCTACAATGAGCAGTTCTTC
D gene: .
V gene: TRBV11-2
J gene: TRBJ2-1
clone size: .
CDR3 length: 14

CDR3 protein: CASREQGSEKLFF
CDR3 DNA: TGTGCCAGTAGAGAGCAGGGGAGTGAAAAACTGTTTTTT
D gene: .
V gene: TRBV19
J gene: TRBJ1-4
clone size: .
CDR3 length: 13

CDR3 protein: CASSLDQGRPNEQFF
CDR3 DNA: TGTGCCAGCAGCTTGGATCAGGGGCGACCCAATGAGCAGTTCTTC
D gene: .
V gene: TRBV5-6
J gene: TRBJ2-1
clone size: .
CDR3 length: 15

CDR3 protein: CASSLIENNEQFF
CDR3 DNA: TGTGCCAGCAGCTTAATCGAGAACAATGAGCAGTTCTTC
D gene: .
V gene: TRBV7-3
J gene: TRBJ2-1
clone size: once
CDR3 length: 13

CDR3 protein: CASSLQMNTEAFF
CDR3 DNA: TGTGCCAGCAGCTTACAGATGAACACTGAAGCTTTCTTT
D gene: .
V gene: TRBV7-8
J gene: TRBJ1-1
clone size: .
CDR3 length: 13

CDR3 protein: CASSFGQGITEAFF
CDR3 DNA: TGTGCCAGCAGCTTCGGACAAGGGATCACTGAAGCTTTCTTT
D gene: .
V gene: TRBV7-9
J gene: TRBJ1-1
clone size: .
CDR3 length: 14

CDR3 protein: CASSLSGNEQFF
CDR3 DNA: TGCGCCAGCAGCTTGTCCGGCAATGAGCAGTTCTTC
D gene: .
V gene: TRBV5-1
J gene: TRBJ2-1
clone size: .
CDR3 length: 12

CDR3 protein: CATSRDPGSSGNTIYF
CDR3 DNA: TGTGCCACCAGCAGAGATCCCGGGAGCTCTGGAAACACCATATATTTT
D gene: .
V gene: TRBV15
J gene: TRBJ1-3
clone size: .
CDR3 length: 16

CDR3 protein: CASSLGLTGELFF
CDR3 DNA: TGTGCCAGCAGCTTAGGTCTAACCGGGGAGCTGTTTTTT
D gene: .
V gene: TRBV13
J gene: TRBJ2-2
clone size: .
CDR3 length: 13

CDR3 protein: CASSSGQGAGNTIYF
CDR3 DNA: TGTGCCAGCAGCTCAGGACAGGGCGCAGGAAACACCATATATTTT
D gene: TRBD1
V gene: TRBV6-5
J gene: TRBJ1-3
clone size: .
CDR3 length: 15

CDR3 protein: CASSLAGQGEETQYF
CDR3 DNA: TGCGCCAGCAGCTTGGCGGGACAGGGAGAAGAGACCCAGTACTTC
D gene: TRBD1
V gene: TRBV5-1
J gene: TRBJ2-5
clone size: .
CDR3 length: 15

CDR3 protein: CASSLVLAGGELFF
CDR3 DNA: TGTGCCAGCAGCTTAGTTCTAGCGGGCGGGGAGCTGTTTTTT
D gene: TRBD2
V gene: TRBV11-2
J gene: TRBJ2-2
clone size: .
CDR3 length: 14

CDR3 protein: CASSRTGENEKLFF
CDR3 DNA: TGTGCCAGCAGCCGGACAGGAGAAAATGAAAAACTGTTTTTT
D gene: TRBD1
V gene: TRBV3-1/TRBV3-2
J gene: TRBJ1-4
clone size: .
CDR3 length: 14

CDR3 protein: CSGGTSGRAADTQYF
CDR3 DNA: TGCAGCGGGGGGACTAGCGGGAGGGCCGCAGATACGCAGTATTTT
D gene: TRBD2
V gene: TRBV29-1
J gene: TRBJ2-3
clone size: once
CDR3 length: 15

CDR3 protein: CASSLIRSASGSHSQNEQFF
CDR3 DNA: TGCGCCAGCAGCTTAATTCGTTCGGCTAGCGGGAGTCATTCGCAAAATGAGCAGTTCTTC
D gene: TRBD2
V gene: TRBV5-1
J gene: TRBJ2-1
clone size: .
CDR3 length: 20

CDR3 protein: CASSGTRRADIQYF
CDR3 DNA: TGTGCCAGCAGCGGGACCCGGAGGGCCGACATTCAGTACTTC
D gene: .
V gene: TRBV9
J gene: TRBJ2-4
clone size: .
CDR3 length: 14

CDR3 protein: CASSPQPGLAGVTGELFF
CDR3 DNA: TGTGCCAGCAGCCCACAACCGGGACTAGCGGGAGTCACCGGGGAGCTGTTTTTT
D gene: TRBD2
V gene: TRBV7-3
J gene: TRBJ2-2
clone size: .
CDR3 length: 18

CDR3 protein: CASSYSGTGNYGYTF
CDR3 DNA: TGTGCCAGCAGTTACTCCGGGACAGGGAACTATGGCTACACCTTC
D gene: TRBD1
V gene: TRBV6-5
J gene: TRBJ1-2
clone size: .
CDR3 length: 15

CDR3 protein: CASSQARGSNEKLFF
CDR3 DNA: TGTGCCAGCAGCCAAGCCAGGGGGTCTAATGAAAAACTGTTTTTT
D gene: TRBD1
V gene: TRBV4-2
J gene: TRBJ1-4
clone size: many
CDR3 length: 15

CDR3 protein: CASSLGGYGYTF
CDR3 DNA: TGTGCCAGCTCCCTCGGGGGGTATGGCTACACCTTC
D gene: .
V gene: TRBV18
J gene: TRBJ1-2
clone size: .
CDR3 length: 12

CDR3 protein: CASSLPSSVYGYTF
CDR3 DNA: TGTGCCAGCAGCTTACCATCTAGCGTCTATGGCTACACCTTC
D gene: .
V gene: TRBV7-8
J gene: TRBJ1-2
clone size: once
CDR3 length: 14

CDR3 protein: CASSLSPRYRDREYKNIQYF
CDR3 DNA: TGTGCCAGCAGTTTATCACCGCGTTACCGGGACAGGGAGTACAAAAACATTCAGTACTTC
D gene: TRBD1
V gene: TRBV27
J gene: TRBJ2-4
clone size: once
CDR3 length: 20

CDR3 protein: CASTISLRVRGDEQYF
CDR3 DNA: TGTGCCAGCACCATTAGTCTCCGAGTCAGGGGCGACGAGCAGTACTTC
D gene: .
V gene: TRBV4-2
J gene: TRBJ2-7
clone size: .
CDR3 length: 16

CDR3 protein: CSASETVSTDTQYF
CDR3 DNA: TGCAGTGCTAGTGAAACAGTAAGCACAGATACGCAGTATTTT
D gene: .
V gene: TRBV20-1
J gene: TRBJ2-3
clone size: once
CDR3 length: 14

CDR3 protein: CASSRQPSSYNSPLHF
CDR3 DNA: TGTGCCAGCAGTCGACAGCCGAGCTCCTATAATTCACCCCTCCACTTT
D gene: .
V gene: TRBV2
J gene: TRBJ1-6
clone size: .
CDR3 length: 16

CDR3 protein: CASSVSGTSGSVEQFF
CDR3 DNA: TGTGCCAGCAGCGTATCTGGGACTAGCGGGAGTGTTGAGCAGTTCTTC
D gene: TRBD2
V gene: TRBV9
J gene: TRBJ2-1
clone size: .
CDR3 length: 16

CDR3 protein: CASSLIQGARGSPLHF
CDR3 DNA: TGTGCCAGCAGTTTAATTCAGGGGGCTAGGGGTTCACCCCTCCACTTT
D gene: TRBD1
V gene: TRBV27
J gene: TRBJ1-6
clone size: .
CDR3 length: 16

CDR3 protein: CASSQESPLNYGYTF
CDR3 DNA: TGCGCCAGCAGCCAAGAAAGCCCGCTGAACTATGGCTACACCTTC
D gene: .
V gene: TRBV4-1
J gene: TRBJ1-2
clone size: .
CDR3 length: 15

CDR3 protein: CASSLASGYYNEQFF
CDR3 DNA: TGTGCCAGCAGCTTAGCTAGCGGATACTACAATGAGCAGTTCTTC
D gene: .
V gene: TRBV7-2
J gene: TRBJ2-1
clone size: .
CDR3 length: 15